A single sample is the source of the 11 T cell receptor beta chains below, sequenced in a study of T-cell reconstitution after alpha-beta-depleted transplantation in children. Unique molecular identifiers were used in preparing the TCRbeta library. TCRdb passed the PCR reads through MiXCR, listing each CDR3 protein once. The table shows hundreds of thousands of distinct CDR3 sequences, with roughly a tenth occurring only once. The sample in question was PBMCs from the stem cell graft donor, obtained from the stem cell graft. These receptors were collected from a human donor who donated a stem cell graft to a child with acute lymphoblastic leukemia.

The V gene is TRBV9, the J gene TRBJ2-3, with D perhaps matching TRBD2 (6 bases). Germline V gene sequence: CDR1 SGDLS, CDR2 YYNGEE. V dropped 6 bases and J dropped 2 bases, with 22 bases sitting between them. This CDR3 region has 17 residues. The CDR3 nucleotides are TGTGCCAGCACCCCGCGACTACTTGGAGGGGCCACAGATACGCAGTATTTT. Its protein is CASTPRLLGGATDTQYF. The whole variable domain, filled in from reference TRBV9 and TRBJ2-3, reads DSGVTQTPKHLITATGQRVTLRCSPRSGDLSVYWYQQSLDQGLQFLIQYYNGEERAKGNILERFSAQQFPDLHSELNLSSLELGDSALYFCASTPRLLGGATDTQYFGPGTRLTVL.

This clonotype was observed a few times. The CDR3 is CASRTESSAGELFF. As DNA, the CDR3 is TGTGCCAGTAGGACCGAATCTAGTGCCGGGGAGCTGTTTTTT. This chain connects TRBV19 to TRBJ2-2; D remains unclear. Trimming pared 6 bases from V and 6 bases from J, leaving 14 bases between. The germline CDR1 and CDR2 sequences are LNHDA and SQIVND (reference sequence). This CDR3 has 14 residues.

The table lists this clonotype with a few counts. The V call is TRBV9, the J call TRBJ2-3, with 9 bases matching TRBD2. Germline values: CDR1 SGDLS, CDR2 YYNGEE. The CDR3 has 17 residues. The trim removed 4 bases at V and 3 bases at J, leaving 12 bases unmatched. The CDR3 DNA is TGTGCCAGCAGCTTTCGGACTAGCGTCGGATGGACAGATACGCAGTATTTT. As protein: CASSFRTSVGWTDTQYF.

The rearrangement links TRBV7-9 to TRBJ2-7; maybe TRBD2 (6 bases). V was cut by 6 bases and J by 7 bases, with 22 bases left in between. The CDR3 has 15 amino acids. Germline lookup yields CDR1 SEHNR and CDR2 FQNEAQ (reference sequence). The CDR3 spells CASSSTQGGGREQYF. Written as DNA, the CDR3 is TGTGCCAGCAGTTCAACGCAGGGAGGTGGTCGGGAGCAGTACTTC.

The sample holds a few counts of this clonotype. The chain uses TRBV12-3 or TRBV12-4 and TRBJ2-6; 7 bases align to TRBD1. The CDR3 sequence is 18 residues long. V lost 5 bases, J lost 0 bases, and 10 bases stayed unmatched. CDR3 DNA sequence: TGTGCCAGCAGTCCGGGGACAGCTCAAAGCTCTGGGGCCAACGTCCTGACTTTC. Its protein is CASSPGTAQSSGANVLTF.

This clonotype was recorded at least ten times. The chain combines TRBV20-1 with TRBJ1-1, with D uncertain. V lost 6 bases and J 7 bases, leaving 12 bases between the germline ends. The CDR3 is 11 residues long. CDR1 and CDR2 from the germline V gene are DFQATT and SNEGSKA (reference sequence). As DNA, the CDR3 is TGCAGTGCGATCGGGCTCGATGAAGCTTTCTTT. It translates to CSAIGLDEAFF.

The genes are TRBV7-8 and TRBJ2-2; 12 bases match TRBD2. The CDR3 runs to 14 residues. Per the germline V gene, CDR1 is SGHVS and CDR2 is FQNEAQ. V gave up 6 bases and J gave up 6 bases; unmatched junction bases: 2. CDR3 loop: CASRPSGGAGELFF. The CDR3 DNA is TGTGCCAGCAGACCTAGCGGGGGGGCCGGGGAGCTGTTTTTT. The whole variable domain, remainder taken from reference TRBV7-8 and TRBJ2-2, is GAGVSQSPRYKVAKRGQDVALRCDPISGHVSLFWYQQALGQGPEFLTYFQNEAQLDKSGLPSDRFFAERPEGSVSTLKIQRTQQEDSAVYLCASRPSGGAGELFFGEGSRLTVL.

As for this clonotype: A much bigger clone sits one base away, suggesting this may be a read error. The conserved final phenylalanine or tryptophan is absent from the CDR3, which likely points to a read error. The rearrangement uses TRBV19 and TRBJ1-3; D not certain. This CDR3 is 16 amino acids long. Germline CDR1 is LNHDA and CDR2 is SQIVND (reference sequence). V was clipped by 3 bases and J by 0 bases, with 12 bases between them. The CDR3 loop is CASSIYSLNSGNTIYY. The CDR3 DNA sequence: TGTGCCAGTAGTATCTACAGCTTGAACTCTGGAAACACCATATATTAT.

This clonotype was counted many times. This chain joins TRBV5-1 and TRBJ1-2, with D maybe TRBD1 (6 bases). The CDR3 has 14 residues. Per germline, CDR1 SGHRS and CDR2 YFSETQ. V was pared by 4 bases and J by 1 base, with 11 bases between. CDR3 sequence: CASSPRTDNYGYTF. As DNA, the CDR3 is TGCGCCAGCAGCCCTCGGACAGATAACTATGGCTACACCTTC.

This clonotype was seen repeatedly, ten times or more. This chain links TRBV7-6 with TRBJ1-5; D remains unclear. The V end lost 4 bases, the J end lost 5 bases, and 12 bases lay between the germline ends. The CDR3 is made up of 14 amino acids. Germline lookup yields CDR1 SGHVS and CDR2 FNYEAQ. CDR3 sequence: CASSSREVDQPQHF. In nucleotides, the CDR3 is TGTGCCAGCAGCTCGAGAGAGGTAGATCAGCCCCAGCATTTT. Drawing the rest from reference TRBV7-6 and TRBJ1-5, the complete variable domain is GAGVSQSPRYKVTKRGQDVALRCDPISGHVSLYWYRQALGQGPEFLTYFNYEAQQDKSGLPNDRFSAERPEGSISTLTIQRTEQRDSAMYRCASSSREVDQPQHFGDGTRLSIL.

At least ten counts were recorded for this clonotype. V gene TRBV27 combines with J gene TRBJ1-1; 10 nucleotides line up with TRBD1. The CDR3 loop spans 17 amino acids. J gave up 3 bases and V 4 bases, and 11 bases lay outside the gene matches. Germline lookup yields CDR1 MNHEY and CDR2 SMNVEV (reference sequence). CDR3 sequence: CASSSLLGTGVDTEAFF. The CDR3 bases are TGTGCCAGCAGTTCCCTCCTGGGGACAGGGGTGGACACTGAAGCTTTCTTT.